The 16 T cell receptor beta chains in this list originate from one sample, sequenced in a study of monozygotic twins with inflammatory bowel disease. Reprocessing the 5' RACE reads, TCRdb reports a single entry for every CDR3 protein and omits DNA. This sample contains around 450,000 distinct CDR3 sequences. Sequenced sample: blood. The receptors shown here come from a human donor with ulcerative colitis or Crohn's disease, or a healthy co-twin of an affected twin (not recorded which).

This rearrangement joins TRBV27 to TRBJ1-4; the TRBD1 assignment by TCRdb is unverifiable without DNA. Germline values: CDR1 MNHEY, CDR2 SMNVEV (reference sequence). The CDR3 loop spans 15 amino acids. The CDR3 is CASSFRGSPNEKLFF. The entire variable domain, with the rest obtained from reference TRBV27 and TRBJ1-4, is as follows: EAQVTQNPRYLITVTGKKLTVTCSQNMNHEYMSWYRQDPGLGLRQIYYSMNVEVTDKGDVPEGYKVSRKEKRNFPLILESPSPNQTSLYFCASSFRGSPNEKLFFGSGTQLSVL.

The V gene is TRBV5-4, the J gene TRBJ1-1; TCRdb names TRBD1, which stays unverified in the absence of DNA. The CDR3 is made up of 14 amino acids. CDR1 and CDR2 (germline): SGHNT, YYREEE (reference sequence). The CDR3: CASSMGQGLNEAFF.

The rearrangement joins TRBV6-6 to TRBJ1-1; the D gene TCRdb calls, TRBD1, cannot be checked with no DNA. This CDR3 spans 14 amino acids. Germline V gene data show CDR1 as MNHNY and CDR2 as SVGAGI (reference sequence). Here the CDR3 reads CASSFQGATTEAFF.

The chain joins TRBV29-1 to TRBJ2-7. CDR3 length: 12 residues. Germline V gene sequence: CDR1 SQVTM, CDR2 ANQGSEA. Here the CDR3 reads CSVGQDPYEQYF.

V is TRBV5-1 and J is TRBJ1-1. The length of the CDR3 is 14 residues. Germline CDR1 SGHRS, CDR2 YFSETQ. CDR3 in amino acids: CLSREVPARTEAFF.

The J gene is TRBJ2-2, the V gene TRBV18; TCRdb picks TRBD1, but there is no DNA to check that call. Germline CDR1 KGHSH, CDR2 LQKENI. CDR3 length equals 14 residues. Here the CDR3 reads CASSDDRNTGELFF. The entire variable domain, with the rest obtained from reference TRBV18 and TRBJ2-2, is as follows: NAGVMQNPRHLVRRRGQEARLRCSPMKGHSHVYWYRQLPEEGLKFMVYLQKENIIDESGMPKERFSAEFPKEGPSILRIQQVVRGDSAAYFCASSDDRNTGELFFGEGSRLTVL.

The rearrangement links TRBV9 to TRBJ1-1; lacking DNA, the TRBD1 call made by TCRdb goes unchecked. Germline V CDR1 and CDR2: SGDLS, YYNGEE. The CDR3 has 16 residues. The CDR3 loop is CASSIGQGPMNTEAFF. The full variable domain, its missing parts supplied by reference TRBV9 and TRBJ1-1, is DSGVTQTPKHLITATGQRVTLRCSPRSGDLSVYWYQQSLDQGLQFLIQYYNGEERAKGNILERFSAQQFPDLHSELNLSSLELGDSALYFCASSIGQGPMNTEAFFGQGTRLTVV.

The rearrangement links TRBV20-1 to TRBJ1-6; TCRdb lists TRBD1, though no DNA is available to test this call. Germline V CDR1 and CDR2: DFQATT, SNEGSKA (reference sequence). The CDR3 is 20 residues long. The CDR3 reads CSARDERTGSKSSYNSPLHF.

J is TRBJ1-2 and V is TRBV28; TCRdb names TRBD1, which stays unverified in the absence of DNA. The CDR3 totals 12 residues. Germline V gene lookup returns CDR1 MDHEN and CDR2 SYDVKM. The chain's CDR3 is CASSPDPYGYTF.

The chain uses TRBV10-3 and TRBJ1-1; as DNA is missing, the TRBD1 call by TCRdb cannot be tested. Germline CDR1 reads ENHRY; CDR2 reads SYGVKD. The CDR3 totals 13 residues. The chain's CDR3 is CAISEVRGTEAFF.

This chain joins TRBV10-3 and TRBJ2-4; TCRdb indicates TRBD1, and absent DNA this call remains unverified. Germline V gene data show CDR1 as ENHRY and CDR2 as SYGVKD. The CDR3 contains 17 residues. CDR3 sequence reads: CAISESKGAGAKNIQYF.

This chain connects TRBV10-3 to TRBJ2-5. CDR1 and CDR2 from the germline V gene are ENHRY and SYGVKD. The CDR3 has 12 amino acids. The CDR3 reads CAISVGLETQYF.

This chain connects TRBV9 to TRBJ2-7; TCRdb's D call of TRBD1 is untestable without DNA. The CDR3 totals 14 residues. Looked up from germline, CDR1 is SGDLS and CDR2 is YYNGEE. The CDR3 spells CASSVGQGSGEQYF.

This chain connects TRBV3-1 to TRBJ2-4; TCRdb reports TRBD2, a call that lacks DNA to check it against. The germline V gene encodes CDR1 LGHDT and CDR2 YNNKEL (reference sequence). This CDR3 region has 16 residues. CDR3 region: CASSPTSGGEKNIQYF.

J is TRBJ2-3 and V is TRBV15; TCRdb picks TRBD1, but there is no DNA to check that call. CDR1 is LNHNV, CDR2 YYDKDF, per germline (reference sequence). This CDR3 has 17 amino acids. CDR3 in amino acids: CATSDRGEVSSTDTQYF.

The rearrangement joins TRBV4-2 to TRBJ2-1; TCRdb designates TRBD1, a call that cannot be tested without DNA. Germline assignment: CDR1 LGHNA and CDR2 YNFKEQ. This CDR3 contains 16 residues. The CDR3 sequence is CASSLSSGQGGNEQFF.